The 25 T cell receptor beta chains below were found in one sample sequenced in a study of T cells after yellow fever vaccination. TCRdb called the 5' RACE reads again in MiXCR, with one record for every CDR3 protein. Among 620,000 or so distinct CDR3 sequences, roughly an eighth were seen once, and the ten largest hold 14% to 15%. The sequencing used PBMCs, collected on the day of the yellow fever booster vaccination. The receptor set was obtained from a man aged 25-45 years who received the YFV17D yellow fever vaccine.

This clonotype was recorded many times. The chain couples TRBV2 to TRBJ2-1; 8 bases agree with TRBD2. The CDR3 is 13 amino acids. Germline loops: CDR1 SNHLY, CDR2 FYNNEI. V dropped 9 bases and J dropped 6; count of bases not matched to a gene: 7. For the CDR3, the DNA is TGTGCCAGTAAGAGCGGGGGACGCAATGAGCAGTTCTTC. The encoded protein is CASKSGGRNEQFF.

This clonotype was found a few times. The CDR3 loop is CASSQDGVRTDTQYF. CDR3 coding DNA: TGCGCCAGCAGCCAAGACGGGGTAAGGACAGATACGCAGTATTTT. The chain recombines TRBV5-1 with TRBJ2-3; perhaps TRBD2 as D (5 bases). From germline, CDR1 is SGHRS and CDR2 YFSETQ. The CDR3 spans 15 residues. The V end was cut by 4 bases, the J end by 3 bases, with 15 bases between.

This clonotype was seen a handful of times. The V and J genes are TRBV21-1 and TRBJ2-2; the table's D call, TRBD1, was not checked against the DNA. TRBV21-1 is a recognized pseudogene. This CDR3 comprises 15 residues. The CDR3 coding sequence is TGTGCCAGCAGCAAAAGGGGGCAAAACACCGGGGAGCTGTTTTTT. Protein: CASSKRGQNTGELFF.

The rearrangement uses TRBV12-3 or TRBV12-4 and TRBJ1-5, with D uncertain. CDR3 length: 13 residues. Trimming took off 6 bases at V and 5 bases at J, with 11 bases between the two ends. The CDR3 here is CASRPTEDQPQHF. The DNA of the CDR3 is TGTGCCAGCAGACCCACAGAAGATCAGCCCCAGCATTTT.

The chain joins TRBV7-7 to TRBJ2-7; 11 bases are shared with TRBD2. The CDR3 loop spans 15 amino acids. Germline V CDR1 and CDR2: SSHAT, FNYEAQ (reference sequence). CDR3 region: CASGPLAGGLTEQYF. The CDR3 nucleotides read TGTGCTAGCGGACCCTTAGCGGGAGGGCTTACGGAGCAGTACTTC. Together with reference TRBV7-7 and TRBJ2-7, the CDR3 gives the full variable domain: GAGVSQSPRYKVTKRGQDVTLRCDPISSHATLYWYQQALGQGPEFLTYFNYEAQPDKSGLPSDRFSAERPEGSISTLTIQRTEQRDSAMYRCASGPLAGGLTEQYFGPGTRLTVT.

The chain couples TRBV9 to TRBJ2-3, with D possibly TRBD2 on 5 matching bases. The V end lost 5 bases, the J end lost 2 bases, and 18 bases lay between the germline ends. The CDR3 extends over 16 amino acids. Germline loops: CDR1 SGDLS, CDR2 YYNGEE. CDR3 DNA: TGTGCCAGCAGTTCTGGTCGCAGACTACCCACAGATACGCAGTATTTT. It encodes CASSSGRRLPTDTQYF. Complete variable domain (other parts from reference TRBV9 and TRBJ2-3): DSGVTQTPKHLITATGQRVTLRCSPRSGDLSVYWYQQSLDQGLQFLIQYYNGEERAKGNILERFSAQQFPDLHSELNLSSLELGDSALYFCASSSGRRLPTDTQYFGPGTRLTVL.

In this sample, this clonotype turned up many times. This rearrangement joins TRBV7-2 to TRBJ2-5; 11 bases agree with TRBD1. This CDR3 has 15 residues. CDR1 and CDR2 (germline): SGHTA, FQGNSA. V dropped 5 bases and J dropped 2; count of bases not matched to a gene: 4. The CDR3 coding sequence is TGTGCCAGCAGCAAGGACAGGGGGCGGCAAGAGACCCAGTACTTC. It translates to CASSKDRGRQETQYF.

This clonotype was recorded many times. The chain combines TRBV7-2 with TRBJ2-7; TRBD2 aligns across 14 bases. The CDR3 sequence is 15 residues long. Germline trimming cut 4 bases from V and 6 bases from J; bases unmatched to any gene: 5. Germline V gene lookup returns CDR1 SGHTA and CDR2 FQGNSA. The DNA for the CDR3 is TGTGCCAGCAGCTGGGGACTAGCGGGAGCAAGCGAGCAGTACTTC. Its translation is CASSWGLAGASEQYF.

V is TRBV30 and J is TRBJ1-4; 9 nucleotides agree with TRBD1. This CDR3 has 18 residues. Trimming cost V 2 bases and J 7 bases; bases outside gene matches: 17. Per germline, CDR1 GTSNPN and CDR2 SVGIG (reference sequence). DNA for the CDR3: TGTGCCTGGAGTTCAAGGACCGTCGGGACAGGGAGGCGTGAAAAACTGTTTTTT. Translating it yields CAWSSRTVGTGRREKLFF.

This clonotype was seen many times. V and J are TRBV6-2 or TRBV6-3 and TRBJ2-1, with 13 positions matching TRBD2. V lost 6 bases, J lost 0 bases, and 5 bases stayed unmatched. The CDR3 has 17 residues. Germline values: CDR1 MNHEY, CDR2 SVGEGT. CDR3 bases: TGTGCCAGCAGGTGGACTAGCGGGAGAAGCTCCTACAATGAGCAGTTCTTC. Protein sequence: CASRWTSGRSSYNEQFF.

This chain connects TRBV7-2 to TRBJ2-1, with TRBD2 identical over 12 bases. Germline CDR1 is SGHTA and CDR2 is FQGNSA. J was trimmed by 9 bases and V by 5 bases; bases with no gene match: 8. This CDR3 comprises 15 residues. The CDR3 coding sequence is TGTGCCAGCAGCCCACTAGCGGGAGGTAGGAGTGAGCAGTTCTTC. Translated, it gives CASSPLAGGRSEQFF.

Details on this clonotype: The junction shows a germline mismatch at one end, possibly a read error. The gene calls are TRBV5-4 and TRBJ2-7; D is uncertain. Germline V gene sequence: CDR1 SGHNT, CDR2 YYREEE (reference sequence). The CDR3 contains 14 residues. The DNA of the CDR3 is TGTGCCAGCAGCTTGGATTTCCAGTCCTCCGAGCAGTACTTC. Residues: CASSLDFQSSEQYF.

This clonotype was detected a few times. The chain joins TRBV20-1 to TRBJ2-5, with D possibly TRBD2 on 5 matching bases. V was clipped by 1 base and J by 4 bases, with 10 bases between them. Per germline, CDR1 DFQATT and CDR2 SNEGSKA (reference sequence). This CDR3 has 13 amino acids. The CDR3 loop reads CSARVGAAETQYF. In nucleotides, the CDR3 is TGCAGTGCTAGAGTTGGAGCGGCAGAGACCCAGTACTTC.

The chain has TRBV7-9 and TRBJ2-4; D gene uncertain. This CDR3 is built from 13 residues. Germline CDR1 and CDR2: SEHNR and FQNEAQ (reference sequence). The V and J ends lost 2 bases and 6 bases respectively, with 8 bases between them. In nucleotides, the CDR3 is TGTGCCAGCAGCTTAACGGCTTTAAACATTCAGTACTTC. Its translation: CASSLTALNIQYF. The whole variable domain, remainder taken from reference TRBV7-9 and TRBJ2-4, is DTGVSQNPRHKITKRGQNVTFRCDPISEHNRLYWYRQTLGQGPEFLTYFQNEAQLEKSRLLSDRFSAERPKGSFSTLEIQRTEQGDSAMYLCASSLTALNIQYFGAGTRLSVL.

This clonotype was seen many times. This chain joins TRBV20-1 and TRBJ2-5; D gene uncertain. The CDR3 loop spans 13 amino acids. CDR1 is DFQATT and CDR2 is SNEGSKA in the germline V gene (reference sequence). V was clipped by 3 bases and J by 5 bases, with 13 bases between them. CDR3 coding DNA: TGCAGTGCTAGCGCGACGGCTGGGGAGACCCAGTACTTC. Amino acids: CSASATAGETQYF.

The V gene is TRBV4-2, the J gene TRBJ2-1, with TRBD2 matching over 10 bases. This CDR3 has 19 amino acids. The J segment lost 7 bases and the V segment lost 5 bases, leaving 20 bases of the junction unmatched. From germline, CDR1 is LGHNA and CDR2 YNFKEQ. This CDR3 is CASSVQSRTSGAGGNEQFF. CDR3 in DNA: TGTGCCAGCAGCGTCCAGTCCAGGACTAGCGGTGCTGGGGGAAATGAGCAGTTCTTC.

This clonotype appeared a few times. CDR3 region: CASSELLGPGELFF. The CDR3 DNA reads as TGCGCCAGCAGTGAACTTCTCGGGCCCGGGGAGCTGTTTTTT. The rearrangement joins TRBV10-1 to TRBJ2-2; D unclear. Germline CDR1 and CDR2: WNHNN and SYGVQD (reference sequence). The CDR3 is 14 amino acids. The V end lost 3 bases, the J end lost 6 bases, and 11 bases lay between the germline ends.

This clonotype has a handful of counts. This rearrangement joins TRBV6-1 to TRBJ2-7, with D possibly being TRBD1 or TRBD2 (5 bases each). There are 15 residues in the CDR3. Per the germline V gene, CDR1 is MNHNS and CDR2 is SASEGT. V gave up 6 bases and J gave up 2 bases, with 17 bases separating them. The CDR3 spells CASRKVDRGAYEQYF. CDR3 DNA sequence: TGTGCCAGCAGAAAGGTCGATAGAGGGGCCTACGAGCAGTACTTC.

This clonotype was counted only a few times. The rearrangement joins TRBV20-1 to TRBJ2-1, with TRBD2 as a possible D gene (6 bases). The CDR3 sequence is 14 residues long. Germline values: CDR1 DFQATT, CDR2 SNEGSKA (reference sequence). Deletions cut 3 bases from V and 9 bases from J, with 18 bases between. CDR3 amino acids: CSASPTRAGGEQFF. CDR3 nucleotide sequence: TGCAGTGCTAGCCCCACTAGAGCGGGCGGTGAGCAGTTCTTC.

The V and J genes are TRBV10-3 and TRBJ2-7; TRBD2 matches at 8 bases. The CDR3 loop spans 15 amino acids. With V trimmed by 0 bases and J by 4 bases, 5 bases remained unmatched. Looked up from germline, CDR1 is ENHRY and CDR2 is SYGVKD. The CDR3 DNA reads TGTGCCATCAGTGAGTCTGCGGGAGGCTCATACGAGCAGTACTTC. It encodes CAISESAGGSYEQYF.

The chain combines TRBV5-6 with TRBJ2-7; D tentatively fits TRBD1 or TRBD2 (5 bases each). The CDR3 is made up of 14 amino acids. The germline V gene encodes CDR1 SGHDT and CDR2 YYEEEE. The V gene lost 4 bases and the J gene lost 7 bases, with 18 bases spanning the gap. The CDR3 DNA is TGTGCCAGCAGCACAACTAGGGGCGCCGGTGAGCAGTACTTC. Translated, it gives CASSTTRGAGEQYF.

V usage is TRBV28 and J usage is TRBJ2-4, with 9 bases aligning to TRBD2. CDR3 length equals 15 residues. The V gene end was trimmed by 5 bases and the J gene end by 4 bases; junction bases not matched to a gene: 6. Germline-derived CDR1 and CDR2 are MDHEN and SYDVKM. CDR3 DNA sequence: TGTGCCAGCAGTATGGGACTAGCCTTTAAAAACATTCAGTACTTC. Protein: CASSMGLAFKNIQYF.

The DNA for the CDR3 is TGTGCCAGCAGTCTTCAGGGTCGCTATGGCTACACCTTC. Its protein product is CASSLQGRYGYTF. The chain couples TRBV12-3 or TRBV12-4 to TRBJ1-2; D might be TRBD1 (5 bases). V was cut by 5 bases and J by 4 bases, with 11 bases left in between. The CDR3 extends over 13 amino acids.

This chain uses TRBV6-5 with TRBJ2-3; D may match TRBD1 or TRBD2 (5 bases each). Trimming took 0 bases from V and 1 from J, leaving 11 bases between them. The CDR3 sequence is 16 residues long. From germline, CDR1 is MNHEY and CDR2 SVGAGI. For the CDR3, the DNA is TGTGCCAGCAGTTACTCTATCGGGGCGGGCACAGATACGCAGTATTTT. It codes for CASSYSIGAGTDTQYF.

The chain combines TRBV7-2 with TRBJ1-5; D uncertain. Germline assignment: CDR1 SGHTA and CDR2 FQGNSA. The CDR3 is 14 residues long. V shed 3 bases and J shed 6 bases, with 12 bases lying between them. The CDR3: CASSFNALSQPQHF. DNA of the CDR3: TGTGCCAGCAGCTTCAATGCGTTGTCTCAGCCCCAGCATTTT.